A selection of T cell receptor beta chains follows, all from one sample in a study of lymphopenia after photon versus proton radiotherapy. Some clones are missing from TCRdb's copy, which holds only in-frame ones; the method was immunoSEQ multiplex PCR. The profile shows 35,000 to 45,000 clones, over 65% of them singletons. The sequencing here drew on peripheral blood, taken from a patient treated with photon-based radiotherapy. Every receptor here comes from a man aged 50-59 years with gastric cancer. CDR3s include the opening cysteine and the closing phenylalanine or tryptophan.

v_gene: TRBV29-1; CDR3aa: CSVEAAGTGNGYTF
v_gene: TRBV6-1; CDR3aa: CASYSPGTGHTEAFF
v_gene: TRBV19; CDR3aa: CASSPQGAGVTDTQYF
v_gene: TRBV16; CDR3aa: CASSRQATSGTYEQYF
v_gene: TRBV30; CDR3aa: CAWSGTSGNYEQYF
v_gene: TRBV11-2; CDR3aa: CASSLGGLADTQYF
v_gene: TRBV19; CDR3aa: CASSFILTSRTSYNEQFF
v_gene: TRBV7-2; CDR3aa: CASSPGTGLGGELFF
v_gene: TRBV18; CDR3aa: CASSQPETQYF
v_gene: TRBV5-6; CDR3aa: CASGGRGRAYEQYF
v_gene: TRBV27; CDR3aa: CASSRGGGVAKNIQYF
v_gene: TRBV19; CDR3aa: CASSIGSSGRWETQYF
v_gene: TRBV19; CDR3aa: CASSIAVGPAFF
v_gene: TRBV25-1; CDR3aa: CASSEFFSPLHF
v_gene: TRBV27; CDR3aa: CASSPWTVSNQPQHF
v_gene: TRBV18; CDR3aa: CASSLGYFNEQYF
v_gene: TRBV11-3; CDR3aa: CASSLDPGEQFF
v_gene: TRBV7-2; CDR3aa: CASRGRGVVQYF
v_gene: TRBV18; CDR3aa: CASSPLLAGDSYEQYF
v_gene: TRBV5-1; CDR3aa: CASSALAASSGANVLTF
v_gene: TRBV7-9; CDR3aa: CASSFEGRESGYTF
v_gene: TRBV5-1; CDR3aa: CASSPTPTSGNEQFF
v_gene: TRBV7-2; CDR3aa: CASSLGSEQFF
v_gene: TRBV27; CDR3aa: CASSLFASTNYGYTF
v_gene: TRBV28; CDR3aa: CASSSPRQATNEKLFF
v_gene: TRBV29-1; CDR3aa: CSVGGQGTGGSYTF
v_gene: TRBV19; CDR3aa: CASSLRLRDRGFF
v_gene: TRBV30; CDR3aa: CAWSVRSGGFSYEQYF
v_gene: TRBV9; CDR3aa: CASSPNLAGSYNEQFF
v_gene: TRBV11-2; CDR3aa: CASSLQGPLNYGYTF
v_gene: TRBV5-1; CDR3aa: CASSYLRDSEAFF
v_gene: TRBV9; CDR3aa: CASSVERGRDTQYF
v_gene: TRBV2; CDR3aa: CASSENVGSSRTDTQYF
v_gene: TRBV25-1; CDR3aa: CASSEREAGNAPQYF
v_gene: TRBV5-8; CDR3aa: CASSLGTGPNTGELFF
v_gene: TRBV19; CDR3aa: CASSIGMGAQETQYF
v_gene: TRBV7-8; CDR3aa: CASSLGGLAGVGPQDTQYF
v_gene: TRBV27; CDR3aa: CASSRSDPRHNEQFF
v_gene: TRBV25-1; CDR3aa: CASRTGAGMFF
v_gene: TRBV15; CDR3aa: CATSRGQQGDIGVSSLSYNEQFF
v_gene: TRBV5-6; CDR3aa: CASSFGTGTSNEKLFF
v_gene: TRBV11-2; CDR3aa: CASSLGGGNNQPQHF
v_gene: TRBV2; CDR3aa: CASLDRVESPLHF